One and the same sample provided the 14 T cell receptor beta chains below, sequenced in a study of T cell responses to AZD1222 COVID-19 vaccine. The method was immunoSEQ multiplex PCR; TCRdb's version includes in-frame clones alone and lacks a portion of them. The table has under 70,000 clones, around 90% seen once; the top ten hold approximately 15%. This material consisted of peripheral blood, taken on day 0 of AZD1222 vaccination. These TCRs come from an adult in good health.

The chain recombines TRBV7-2 with TRBJ2-1; TRBD2 matches 9 bases. The ends lost 5 bases at V and 5 bases at J; junction bases unmatched: 10. The germline V gene has CDR1 SGHTA and CDR2 FQGNSA. CDR3 size: 16 residues. CDR3 sequence reads: CASSKTGLAPNNEQFF. The CDR3, as DNA: TGTGCCAGCAGCAAAACTGGACTAGCGCCAAACAATGAGCAGTTCTTC.

J is TRBJ1-1 and V is TRBV11-3; 10 nucleotides align to TRBD1. The CDR3 has 16 residues. J lost 1 base, V lost 5 bases, and 7 bases had no gene match. CDR1 is SGHNT, CDR2 YENEEA, per germline. The CDR3 is CASSPGQGMGNTEAFF. The DNA of the CDR3 is TGTGCCAGCAGCCCGGGACAGGGGATGGGGAACACTGAAGCTTTCTTT.

The chain links TRBV5-1 to TRBJ2-2; D is ambiguous. V was trimmed by 0 bases and J by 7 bases, leaving 10 bases between them. CDR1 and CDR2 from the germline V gene are SGHRS and YFSETQ. CDR3 size: 14 residues. CDR3 sequence reads: CASSLAARNGELFF. CDR3 nucleotides: TGCGCCAGCAGCTTGGCTGCGAGGAACGGGGAGCTGTTTTTT. Together with reference TRBV5-1 and TRBJ2-2, the CDR3 gives the full variable domain: KAGVTQTPRYLIKTRGQQVTLSCSPISGHRSVSWYQQTPGQGLQFLFEYFSETQRNKGNFPGRFSGRQFSNSRSEMNVSTLELGDSALYLCASSLAARNGELFFGEGSRLTVL.

The chain combines TRBV21-1 with TRBJ2-7; TRBD2 reflects the table's D call only, with no check against the DNA. TRBV21-1 is classified as a pseudogene. CDR3 length: 19 amino acids. Here the CDR3 reads CASSKHKPGLAGGPGEQYF. CDR3 bases: TGTGCCAGCAGCAAACATAAACCCGGACTAGCGGGAGGGCCTGGGGAGCAGTACTTC.

The rearrangement links TRBV6-5 to TRBJ2-4; D remains unclear. The CDR3 spans 15 residues. The V end lost 2 bases, the J end lost 9 bases, and 17 bases lay between the germline ends. CDR1 and CDR2 (germline): MNHEY, SVGAGI. This CDR3 is CASSYALGPRAIQYF. DNA for the CDR3: TGTGCCAGCAGTTACGCCTTAGGTCCCCGGGCCATTCAGTACTTC.

This clone was seen only once. The chain employs TRBV5-1 and TRBJ1-2, with D maybe TRBD1 (5 bases). The CDR3 loop spans 12 amino acids. Per germline, CDR1 SGHRS and CDR2 YFSETQ. V gave up 2 bases and J gave up 6 bases, with 8 bases separating them. Here the CDR3 DNA reads TGCGCCAGCAGCTTAAGAGGGGATGGCTACACCTTC. Translation gives CASSLRGDGYTF. Combining the CDR3 with reference TRBV5-1 and TRBJ1-2 gives the whole variable domain KAGVTQTPRYLIKTRGQQVTLSCSPISGHRSVSWYQQTPGQGLQFLFEYFSETQRNKGNFPGRFSGRQFSNSRSEMNVSTLELGDSALYLCASSLRGDGYTFGSGTRLTVV.

This sequence joins TRBV5-1 and TRBJ2-5, with D uncertain. The CDR3 contains 10 residues. V was shortened by 0 bases and J by 6 bases, with 0 bases between the two germline ends. The germline gives CDR1 SGHRS, CDR2 YFSETQ. The CDR3: CASSLETQYF. In DNA form, the CDR3 reads TGCGCCAGCAGCTTGGAGACCCAGTACTTC. Combining the CDR3 with reference TRBV5-1 and TRBJ2-5 gives the whole variable domain KAGVTQTPRYLIKTRGQQVTLSCSPISGHRSVSWYQQTPGQGLQFLFEYFSETQRNKGNFPGRFSGRQFSNSRSEMNVSTLELGDSALYLCASSLETQYFGPGTRLLVL.

The chain joins TRBV19 to TRBJ1-2, with TRBD1 as a possible D gene (6 bases). V lost 3 bases to trimming and J lost 7 bases, with 15 bases between them. The CDR3 extends over 14 amino acids. Germline CDR1 LNHDA, CDR2 SQIVND (reference sequence). The CDR3 bases are TGTGCCAGTAGTATTAACGGGGGGCGAAGTGGCTACACCTTC. Encoded protein: CASSINGGRSGYTF. Full variable domain (rest looked up from reference TRBV19 and TRBJ1-2): DGGITQSPKYLFRKEGQNVTLSCEQNLNHDAMYWYRQDPGQGLRLIYYSQIVNDFQKGDIAEGYSVSREKKESFPLTVTSAQKNPTAFYLCASSINGGRSGYTFGSGTRLTVV.

The J gene is TRBJ2-1, the V gene TRBV7-9, with D unresolved. CDR1 SEHNR and CDR2 FQNEAQ come from the germline V gene (reference sequence). The length of the CDR3 is 14 residues. The ends were cut back, 1 base at V and 10 bases at J, with 14 bases in the middle. The CDR3 loop reads CASSLEESAREQFF. As DNA, the CDR3 is TGTGCCAGCAGCTTAGAAGAGAGCGCCCGGGAGCAGTTCTTC. The entire variable domain, with the rest obtained from reference TRBV7-9 and TRBJ2-1, is as follows: DTGVSQNPRHKITKRGQNVTFRCDPISEHNRLYWYRQTLGQGPEFLTYFQNEAQLEKSRLLSDRFSAERPKGSFSTLEIQRTEQGDSAMYLCASSLEESAREQFFGPGTRLTVL.

The J gene is TRBJ2-1, the V gene TRBV18; 12 bases line up with TRBD1. Germline CDR1 KGHSH, CDR2 LQKENI. The V segment lost 6 bases and the J segment 9 bases; nucleotides outside the gene matches: 9. This CDR3 region has 15 residues. CDR3 protein: CASSPGQGATGEQFF. As DNA, the CDR3 is TGTGCCAGCTCCCCGGGACAGGGGGCGACGGGTGAGCAGTTCTTC.

The genes are TRBV10-3 and TRBJ2-2; 7 nucleotides match TRBD2. CDR3 length equals 16 residues. The J segment lost 4 bases and the V segment lost 0 bases, leaving 5 bases of the junction unmatched. CDR1 and CDR2 (germline): ENHRY, SYGVKD. The DNA of the CDR3 is TGTGCCATCAGTGAGTCCGGGACTACCTTCACCGGGGAGCTGTTTTTT. It is translated as CAISESGTTFTGELFF.

This chain connects TRBV6-5 to TRBJ1-1; D remains ambiguous. The V gene lost 8 bases and the J gene lost 2 bases, with 6 bases spanning the gap. The CDR3 loop spans 11 amino acids. Germline V CDR1 and CDR2: MNHEY, SVGAGI. The CDR3 coding sequence is TGTGCCAGCTTTCTTAACACTGAAGCTTTCTTT. This gives the protein CASFLNTEAFF.

The chain employs TRBV6-5 and TRBJ2-1; no clear D gene. V was clipped by 8 bases and J by 4 bases, with 9 bases between them. The V gene's germline CDR1 is MNHEY and CDR2 SVGAGI. There are 12 residues in the CDR3. The CDR3 region is CASLSFYNEQFF. CDR3 nucleotides: TGTGCCAGCTTGAGCTTTTACAATGAGCAGTTCTTC.

The chain links TRBV11-2 to TRBJ1-1; D call uncertain. The CDR3 totals 13 residues. With 1 base removed from V and 6 bases from J, the gap between germline ends came to 9 bases. CDR1 SGHAT and CDR2 FQNNGV come from the germline V gene. The CDR3: CASSLVGRAEAFF. In DNA form, the CDR3 reads TGTGCCAGCAGCTTAGTAGGAAGGGCTGAAGCTTTCTTT.